Listed here are 22 T cell receptor beta chains from one sample, sequenced in a study of beta chain features in type 1 diabetes. Expressed TCRB transcripts got sequenced, as all isolated RNA was reverse transcribed. Measured with immunoSEQ multiplex PCR; TCRdb has only the in-frame clones, and not every one. In the table there are 450,000 or so clones, over 9.5% of which are singletons. The source material was naive CD4+ T cells from blood. The receptors were sampled from a young woman in good health.

The CDR3 DNA reads as TGTGCCACCGGGACAGGGCTCTCATTCGGGCAGTACTTC. Its translation: CATGTGLSFGQYF. V usage is TRBV18 and J usage is TRBJ2-7; 9 positions match TRBD1. This CDR3 contains 13 residues. CDR1 and CDR2 (germline): KGHSH, LQKENI. V was clipped by 10 bases and J by 9 bases; unmatched bases: 13.

The chain has TRBV2 and TRBJ2-7; D remains ambiguous. The V end was cut by 3 bases, the J end by 4 bases, with 13 bases between. In germline, CDR1 is SNHLY, CDR2 FYNNEI. The CDR3 runs to 14 residues. In DNA form, the CDR3 reads TGTGCCAGCAGTGACGGAAATTGGAATTACGAGCAGTACGTC. As protein: CASSDGNWNYEQYV.

The chain recombines TRBV27 with TRBJ2-5, with 9 bases fitting TRBD1. The CDR3 runs 16 residues. The germline V gene has CDR1 MNHEY and CDR2 SMNVEV (reference sequence). V lost 2 bases, J lost 7 bases, and 11 bases stayed unmatched. The CDR3 here is CASSLLGDRDQGTQYF. The DNA of the CDR3 is TGTGCCAGCAGTTTACTCGGGGACAGGGATCAGGGGACCCAGTACTTC.

V usage is TRBV4-2 and J usage is TRBJ2-5; the D is unclear. The length of the CDR3 is 15 residues. The germline V and J ends were trimmed by 0 bases and 5 bases, with 13 bases remaining between them. Germline V gives CDR1 LGHNA, CDR2 YNFKEQ. The CDR3 nucleotides read TGTGCCAGCAGCCAAGATGGGCCTCCCAATGAGACCCAGTACTTC. Translation: CASSQDGPPNETQYF.

J is TRBJ1-2 and V is TRBV14; 9 nucleotides line up with TRBD1. The CDR3 is 16 amino acids. Germline V CDR1 and CDR2: SGHDN, FVKESK. Germline trimming cut 1 base from V and 4 bases from J; bases unmatched to any gene: 7. This chain's CDR3 is CASSQGRDRALYGYTF. CDR3 sequence (DNA): TGTGCCAGCAGCCAAGGCCGGGACAGGGCCCTCTATGGCTACACCTTC.

At least ten counts were recorded for this clone. One end of the junction varies from germline; a read error may be responsible. The chain has TRBV30 and TRBJ1-1; D is perhaps TRBD1 (6 bases). CDR1 is GTSNPN and CDR2 is SVGIG in the germline V gene (reference sequence). The CDR3 runs to 12 residues. CDR3 DNA sequence: TGTGCCTCATCTAGGGACATCACTCAAGCTTTCTTT. Translation gives CASSRDITQAFF.

This clone was observed a handful of times. The CDR3 DNA reads TGTGCCAGCAGCCAAGAGATTTTCGATACGCAGTATTTT. Its translation: CASSQEIFDTQYF. The gene calls are TRBV14 and TRBJ2-3; no definite D call. Trimming took off 0 bases at V and 6 bases at J, with 7 bases between the two ends. The CDR3 totals 13 residues. The germline V gene has CDR1 SGHDN and CDR2 FVKESK.

This clone has only a few counts. The V and J genes are TRBV6-6 and TRBJ1-4; D is undetermined. The CDR3 runs to 12 residues. CDR1 is MNHNY and CDR2 is SVGAGI in the germline V gene (reference sequence). V was shortened by 8 bases and J by 3 bases, with 7 bases between the two germline ends. The CDR3 here is CASSTANEKLFF. Written as DNA, the CDR3 is TGTGCCAGCTCCACCGCTAATGAAAAACTGTTTTTT.

This clone was picked up a small number of times. V and J are TRBV6-6 and TRBJ1-4; no clear D gene. Germline V gene sequence: CDR1 MNHNY, CDR2 SVGAGI (reference sequence). This CDR3 is built from 13 residues. Trimming left V 6 bases short and J 7 bases short, with 12 bases between. CDR3 sequence: CASSLRGSEKLFF. As DNA, the CDR3 is TGTGCCAGCAGCCTCCGTGGGAGTGAAAAACTGTTTTTT.

This clone was counted only a few times. This sequence joins TRBV19 and TRBJ2-5, with a possible D match to TRBD1 (5 bases). The CDR3 runs to 13 residues. CDR1 is LNHDA and CDR2 is SQIVND in the germline V gene (reference sequence). Trimming left V 3 bases short and J 5 bases short, with 10 bases between. The CDR3: CASSIPGMETQYF. CDR3 nucleotides: TGTGCCAGTAGTATCCCAGGGATGGAGACCCAGTACTTC.

The J gene is TRBJ2-7, the V gene TRBV7-9; a possible D gene is TRBD2 (5 bases). Deletions cut 0 bases from V and 3 bases from J, with 9 bases between. Germline CDR1 reads SEHNR; CDR2 reads FQNEAQ (reference sequence). The CDR3 has 14 residues. The CDR3 DNA reads TGTGCCAGCAGCTTAGCGGGAGACCTCTACGAGCAGTACTTC. This gives the protein CASSLAGDLYEQYF.

Only a few counts were recorded for this clone. This chain joins TRBV7-2 and TRBJ2-3; D unresolved. Germline V gives CDR1 SGHTA, CDR2 FQGNSA. Deletions cut 7 bases from V and 6 bases from J, with 14 bases between. The CDR3 sequence is 13 residues long. CDR3 loop: CASILGPSDTQYF. The CDR3 nucleotides are TGTGCCAGCATCCTCGGACCATCGGATACGCAGTATTTT. Full variable domain (outside the CDR3, taken from reference TRBV7-2 and TRBJ2-3): GAGVSQSPSNKVTEKGKDVELRCDPISGHTALYWYRQSLGQGLEFLIYFQGNSAPDKSGLPSDRFSAERTGGSVSTLTIQRTQQEDSAVYLCASILGPSDTQYFGPGTRLTVL.

This clone appeared a few times. The chain couples TRBV7-3 to TRBJ2-7; D might be TRBD1 (5 bases). Trimming removed 6 bases at V and 2 bases at J, with 20 bases between. Germline loops: CDR1 SGHTA, CDR2 FQGTGA. This CDR3 contains 16 residues. The CDR3 protein is CASSPVVWTTTYEQYF. CDR3 sequence (DNA): TGTGCCAGCAGTCCAGTAGTCTGGACAACCACCTACGAGCAGTACTTC. The full variable domain, rest sourced from reference TRBV7-3 and TRBJ2-7, is GAGVSQTPSNKVTEKGKYVELRCDPISGHTALYWYRQSLGQGPEFLIYFQGTGAADDSGLPNDRFFAVRPEGSVSTLKIQRTERGDSAVYLCASSPVVWTTTYEQYFGPGTRLTVT.

Note on this clone: The same CDR3 arises from other DNA sequences in this sample as well. The chain has TRBV7-9 and TRBJ2-1, with 11 bases matching TRBD2. From germline, CDR1 is SEHNR and CDR2 FQNEAQ (reference sequence). The CDR3 totals 16 residues. J lost 4 bases, V lost 5 bases, and 7 bases had no gene match. The CDR3 coding sequence is TGTGCCAGCAGCCCGCCGGGACTAGCGGATTACAATGAGCAGTTCTTC. Its translation: CASSPPGLADYNEQFF.

The genes are TRBV29-1 and TRBJ2-5; 8 bases fit TRBD1. The J segment lost 7 bases and the V segment lost 1 base, leaving 5 bases of the junction unmatched. This CDR3 comprises 13 residues. Germline-derived CDR1 and CDR2 are SQVTM and ANQGSEA. The CDR3 here is CSVEGGDRRTQYF. As DNA, the CDR3 is TGCAGCGTTGAAGGGGGGGACAGGAGGACCCAGTACTTC.

This clone was picked up a small number of times. The chain has TRBV7-9 and TRBJ2-1; 10 nucleotides agree with TRBD2. The CDR3 covers 15 residues. The ends lost 6 bases at V and 7 bases at J; junction bases unmatched: 9. Germline V gives CDR1 SEHNR, CDR2 FQNEAQ (reference sequence). In DNA, the CDR3 is TGTGCCAGCAGTTACCTAGCGGGAGCTGTGAATGAGCAGTTCTTC. Translated, it gives CASSYLAGAVNEQFF.

This sequence joins TRBV9 and TRBJ2-1; TRBD1 aligns across 8 bases. V lost 4 bases, J lost 6 bases, and 6 bases stayed unmatched. This CDR3 has 14 residues. The germline gives CDR1 SGDLS, CDR2 YYNGEE. The CDR3 reads CASSWGQDSNEQFF. The DNA of the CDR3 is TGTGCCAGCAGCTGGGGACAGGACAGCAATGAGCAGTTCTTC.

The chain couples TRBV18 to TRBJ2-1; D may be TRBD2 (6 bases). The germline CDR1 and CDR2 sequences are KGHSH and LQKENI. V was pared by 1 base and J by 7 bases, with 14 bases between. The CDR3 covers 15 residues. For the CDR3, the DNA is TGTGCCAGCTCACCACGGGGCGGGGTGTCGAATGAGCAGTTCTTC. Translated: CASSPRGGVSNEQFF. Looking up the rest from reference TRBV18 and TRBJ2-1 gives the full variable domain: NAGVMQNPRHLVRRRGQEARLRCSPMKGHSHVYWYRQLPEEGLKFMVYLQKENIIDESGMPKERFSAEFPKEGPSILRIQQVVRGDSAAYFCASSPRGGVSNEQFFGPGTRLTVL.

The rearrangement links TRBV6-5 to TRBJ2-1; D unclear. Deletions cut 4 bases from V and 7 bases from J, with 20 bases between. Looked up from germline, CDR1 is MNHEY and CDR2 is SVGAGI. This CDR3 has 16 residues. In nucleotides, the CDR3 is TGTGCCAGCAGTTTCTTAGGCAGTCTTTTAGGGAATGAGCAGTTCTTC. Translating it yields CASSFLGSLLGNEQFF.

As for this clone: One junction end disagrees with the germline gene, perhaps due to a read error. The rearrangement links TRBV2 to TRBJ1-6; D unclear. The CDR3 contains 15 residues. Per the germline V gene, CDR1 is SNHLY and CDR2 is FYNNEI. The CDR3 spells CASTSQSSYKSPLHF. As DNA, the CDR3 is TGTGCCAGCACTTCGCAGAGCTCCTATAAATCACCCCTCCACTTT.

The rearrangement uses TRBV23-1 and TRBJ1-5, with D perhaps TRBD1 (5 bases). TRBV23-1 is placed among ORFs of uncertain function. V was trimmed by 6 bases and J by 3 bases, leaving 18 bases between them. The CDR3 totals 16 residues. The CDR3 bases are TGCGCCAGCAGGCAGCCGTGGGGCCAGGACAATCAGCCCCAGCATTTT. Amino acid sequence: CASRQPWGQDNQPQHF.

This clone was counted at least ten times. The chain's CDR3 is CASSELAYEQFF. The DNA of the CDR3 is TGTGCCAGCAGTGAATTAGCGTATGAGCAGTTCTTC. The V call is TRBV25-1, the J call TRBJ2-1, with D possibly TRBD2 on 5 matching bases. V lost 1 base to trimming and J lost 8 bases, with 6 bases between them. Per germline, CDR1 MGHDK and CDR2 SYGVNS. This CDR3 region has 12 residues. Full variable domain (remainder filled in from reference TRBV25-1 and TRBJ2-1): EADIYQTPRYLVIGTGKKITLECSQTMGHDKMYWYQQDPGMELHLIHYSYGVNSTEKGDLSSESTVSRIRTEHFPLTLESARPSHTSQYLCASSELAYEQFFGPGTRLTVL.